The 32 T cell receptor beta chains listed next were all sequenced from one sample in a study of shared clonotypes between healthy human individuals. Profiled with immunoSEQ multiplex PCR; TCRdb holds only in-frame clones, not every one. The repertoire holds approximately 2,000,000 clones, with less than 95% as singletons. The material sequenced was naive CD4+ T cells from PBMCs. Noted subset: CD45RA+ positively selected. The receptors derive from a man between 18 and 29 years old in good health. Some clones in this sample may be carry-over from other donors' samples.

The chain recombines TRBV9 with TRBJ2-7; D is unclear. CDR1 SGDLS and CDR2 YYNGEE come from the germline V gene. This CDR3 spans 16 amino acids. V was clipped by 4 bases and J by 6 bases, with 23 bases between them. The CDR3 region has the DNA TGTGCCAGCAGCCTCCCGGACCCTCCCCCTAGTTGCGAGCAGTACTTC. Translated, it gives CASSLPDPPPSCEQYF.

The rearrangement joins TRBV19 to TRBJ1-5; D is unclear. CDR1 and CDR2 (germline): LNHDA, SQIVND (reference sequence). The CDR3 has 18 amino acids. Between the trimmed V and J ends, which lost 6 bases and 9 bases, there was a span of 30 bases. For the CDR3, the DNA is TGTGCCAGTAGCAAAGATAGGTGGGCCCTTACGTCTACGCGGCCCCAGCATTTT. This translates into CASSKDRWALTSTRPQHF.

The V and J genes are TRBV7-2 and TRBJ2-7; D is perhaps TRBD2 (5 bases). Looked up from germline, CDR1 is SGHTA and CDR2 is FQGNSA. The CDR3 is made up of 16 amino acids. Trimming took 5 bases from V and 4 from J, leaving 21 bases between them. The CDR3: CASSLPSRAGKYEQYF. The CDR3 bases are TGTGCCAGCAGCCTCCCCTCGCGTGCGGGTAAATACGAGCAGTACTTC.

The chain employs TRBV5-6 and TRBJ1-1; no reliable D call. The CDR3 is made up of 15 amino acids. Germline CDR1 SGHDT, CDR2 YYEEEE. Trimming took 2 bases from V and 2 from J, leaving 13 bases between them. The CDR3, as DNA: TGTGCCAGCAGCTTTTACGGACCATCCAACACTGAAGCTTTCTTT. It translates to CASSFYGPSNTEAFF.

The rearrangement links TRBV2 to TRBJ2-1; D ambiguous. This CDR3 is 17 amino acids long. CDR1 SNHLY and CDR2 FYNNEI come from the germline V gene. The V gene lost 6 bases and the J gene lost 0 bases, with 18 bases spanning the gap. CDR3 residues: CASRISLDPSSYNEQFF. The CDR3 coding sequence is TGTGCCAGCAGGATCTCCCTAGACCCGAGCTCCTACAATGAGCAGTTCTTC.

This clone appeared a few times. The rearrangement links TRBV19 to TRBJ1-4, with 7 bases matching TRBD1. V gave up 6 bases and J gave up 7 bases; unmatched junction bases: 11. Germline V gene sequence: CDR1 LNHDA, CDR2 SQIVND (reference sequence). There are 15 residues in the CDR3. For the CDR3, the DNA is TGTGCCAGTAGCGCAAGACAGGGAGACCGTGAAAAACTGTTTTTT. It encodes CASSARQGDREKLFF.

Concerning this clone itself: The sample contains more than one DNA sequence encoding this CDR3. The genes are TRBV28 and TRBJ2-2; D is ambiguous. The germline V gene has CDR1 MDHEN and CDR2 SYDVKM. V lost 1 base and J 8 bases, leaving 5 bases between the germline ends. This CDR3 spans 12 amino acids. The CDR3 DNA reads TGTGCCAGCAGTTTATATGCTGGGGAGCTGTTTTTT. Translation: CASSLYAGELFF.

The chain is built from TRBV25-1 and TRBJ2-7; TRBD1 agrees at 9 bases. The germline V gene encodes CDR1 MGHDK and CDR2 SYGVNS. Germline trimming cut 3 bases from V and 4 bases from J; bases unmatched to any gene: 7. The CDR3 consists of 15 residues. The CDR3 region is CASSDLGTGQYEQYF. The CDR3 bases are TGTGCCAGCAGTGATTTAGGGACAGGGCAGTACGAGCAGTACTTC.

CDR3 DNA: TGCAGCGGCGGAAGGGCTTTGGGACTAGCGGGGAGATGGGAGACCCAGTACTTC. It encodes CSGGRALGLAGRWETQYF. The chain has TRBV29-1 and TRBJ2-5; 13 nucleotides line up with TRBD2. The CDR3 consists of 18 residues. V lost 7 bases to trimming and J lost 5 bases; unmatched junction nucleotides: 19. Germline V gene data show CDR1 as SQVTM and CDR2 as ANQGSEA.

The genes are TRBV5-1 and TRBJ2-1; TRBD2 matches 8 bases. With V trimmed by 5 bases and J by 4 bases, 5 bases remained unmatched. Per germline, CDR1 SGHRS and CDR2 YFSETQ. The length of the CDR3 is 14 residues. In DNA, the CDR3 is TGCGCCAGCAGTGGACTAGCCTTTTACAATGAGCAGTTCTTC. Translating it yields CASSGLAFYNEQFF.

The CDR3 spells CAWSLFLAGDGAGELFF. The CDR3 DNA follows: TGTGCCTGGAGCCTTTTTTTAGCGGGAGACGGGGCCGGGGAGCTGTTTTTT. The chain has TRBV30 and TRBJ2-2, with 9 bases fitting TRBD2. V shed 3 bases and J 6 bases; nucleotides not matched to a gene: 14. The CDR3 loop spans 17 amino acids. CDR1 GTSNPN and CDR2 SVGIG come from the germline V gene (reference sequence).

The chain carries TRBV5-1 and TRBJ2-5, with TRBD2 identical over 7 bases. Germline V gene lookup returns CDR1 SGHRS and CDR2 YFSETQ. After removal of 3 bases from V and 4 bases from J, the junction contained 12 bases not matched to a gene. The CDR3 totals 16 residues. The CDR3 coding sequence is TGCGCCAGCAGCTCAAAAGATTGGGGGGGTCCAGAGACCCAGTACTTC. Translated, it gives CASSSKDWGGPETQYF.

The CDR3, as DNA: TGCGCCAGCAGTCGGGGGGCACAGTGGGATTTAGCCAAAAACATTCAGTACTTC. Protein product: CASSRGAQWDLAKNIQYF. This chain links TRBV5-1 with TRBJ2-4, with D possibly TRBD2 on 7 matching bases. Trimming cost V 5 bases and J 0 bases, with 21 bases left between them. The CDR3 length is 18 residues. CDR1 and CDR2 (germline): SGHRS, YFSETQ.

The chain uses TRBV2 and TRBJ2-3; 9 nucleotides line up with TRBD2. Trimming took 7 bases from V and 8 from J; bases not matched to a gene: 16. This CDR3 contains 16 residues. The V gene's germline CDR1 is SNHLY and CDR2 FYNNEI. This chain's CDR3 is CASIARTSALGGTQYF. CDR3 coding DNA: TGTGCCAGCATCGCAAGGACTAGCGCTCTGGGGGGTACGCAGTATTTT.

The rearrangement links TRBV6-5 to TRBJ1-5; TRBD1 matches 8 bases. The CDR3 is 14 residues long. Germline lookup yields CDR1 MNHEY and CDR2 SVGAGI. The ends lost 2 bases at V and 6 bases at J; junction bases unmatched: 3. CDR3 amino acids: CASSYTDRGQPQHF. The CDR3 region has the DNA TGTGCCAGCAGTTACACCGACAGGGGTCAGCCCCAGCATTTT.

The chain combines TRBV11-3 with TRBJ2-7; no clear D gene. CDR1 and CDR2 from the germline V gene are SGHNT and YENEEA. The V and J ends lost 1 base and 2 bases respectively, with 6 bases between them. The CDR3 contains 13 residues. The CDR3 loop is CASSLGNTYEQYF. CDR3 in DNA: TGTGCCAGCAGCTTAGGGAACACCTACGAGCAGTACTTC.

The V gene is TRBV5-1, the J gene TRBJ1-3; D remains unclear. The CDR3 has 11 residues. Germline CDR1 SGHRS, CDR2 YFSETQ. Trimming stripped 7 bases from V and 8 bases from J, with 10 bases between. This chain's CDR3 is CASGVGDTIYF. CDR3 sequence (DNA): TGCGCCAGCGGGGTTGGGGACACCATATATTTT.

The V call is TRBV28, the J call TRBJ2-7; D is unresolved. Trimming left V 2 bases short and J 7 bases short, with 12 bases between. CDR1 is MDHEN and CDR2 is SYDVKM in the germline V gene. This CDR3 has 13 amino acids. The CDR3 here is CASSLNLLGEQYF. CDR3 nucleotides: TGTGCCAGCAGTTTAAATCTGCTAGGGGAGCAGTACTTC.

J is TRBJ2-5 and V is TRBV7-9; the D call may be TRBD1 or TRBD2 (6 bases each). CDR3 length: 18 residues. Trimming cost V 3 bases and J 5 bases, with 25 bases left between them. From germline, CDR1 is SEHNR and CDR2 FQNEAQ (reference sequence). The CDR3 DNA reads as TGTGCCAGCAGCTTTACTTGGTCTGGAGGGGGGACGTCGGAGACCCAGTACTTC. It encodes CASSFTWSGGGTSETQYF.

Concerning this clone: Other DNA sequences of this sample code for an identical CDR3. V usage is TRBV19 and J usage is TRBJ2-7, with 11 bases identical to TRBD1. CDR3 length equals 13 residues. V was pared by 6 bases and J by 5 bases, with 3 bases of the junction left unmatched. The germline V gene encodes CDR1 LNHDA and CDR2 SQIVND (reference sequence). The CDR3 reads CASSRDRGDEQYF. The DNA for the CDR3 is TGTGCCAGTAGCCGGGACAGGGGGGACGAGCAGTACTTC.

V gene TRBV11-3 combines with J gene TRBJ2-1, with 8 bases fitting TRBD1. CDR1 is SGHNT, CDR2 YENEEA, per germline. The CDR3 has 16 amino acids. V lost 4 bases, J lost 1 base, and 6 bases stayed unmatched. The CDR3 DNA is TGTGCCAGCAGCTCCGGACAGGGAGGATCCTACAATGAGCAGTTCTTC. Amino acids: CASSSGQGGSYNEQFF. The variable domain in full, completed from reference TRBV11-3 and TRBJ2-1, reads EAGVVQSPRYKIIEKKQPVAFWCNPISGHNTLYWYLQNLGQGPELLIRYENEEAVDDSQLPKDRFSAERLKGVDSTLKIQPAELGDSAVYLCASSSGQGGSYNEQFFGPGTRLTVL.

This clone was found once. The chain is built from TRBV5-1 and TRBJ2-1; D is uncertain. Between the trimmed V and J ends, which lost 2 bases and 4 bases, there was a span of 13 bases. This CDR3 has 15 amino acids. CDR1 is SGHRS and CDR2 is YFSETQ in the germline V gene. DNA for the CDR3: TGCGCCAGCAGCTTAGCCCCCCTCGAGTACAATGAGCAGTTCTTC. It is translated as CASSLAPLEYNEQFF.

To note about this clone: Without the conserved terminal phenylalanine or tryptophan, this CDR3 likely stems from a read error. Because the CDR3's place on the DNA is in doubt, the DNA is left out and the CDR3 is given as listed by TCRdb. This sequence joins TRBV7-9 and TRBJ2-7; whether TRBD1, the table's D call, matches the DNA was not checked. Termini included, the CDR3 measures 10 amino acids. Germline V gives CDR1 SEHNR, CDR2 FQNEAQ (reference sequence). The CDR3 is CASSFRDRGR.

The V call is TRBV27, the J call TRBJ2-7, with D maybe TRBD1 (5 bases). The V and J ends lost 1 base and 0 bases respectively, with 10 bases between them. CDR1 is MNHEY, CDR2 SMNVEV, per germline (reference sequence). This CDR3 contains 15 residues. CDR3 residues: CASSLYAGISYEQYF. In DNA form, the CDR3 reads TGTGCCAGCAGTTTATATGCAGGGATCTCCTACGAGCAGTACTTC.

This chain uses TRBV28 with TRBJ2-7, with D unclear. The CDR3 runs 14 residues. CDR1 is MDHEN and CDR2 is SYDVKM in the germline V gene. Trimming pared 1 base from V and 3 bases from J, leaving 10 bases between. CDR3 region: CASSLSGGYYEQYF. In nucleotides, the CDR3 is TGTGCCAGCAGTTTATCTGGCGGCTACTACGAGCAGTACTTC.

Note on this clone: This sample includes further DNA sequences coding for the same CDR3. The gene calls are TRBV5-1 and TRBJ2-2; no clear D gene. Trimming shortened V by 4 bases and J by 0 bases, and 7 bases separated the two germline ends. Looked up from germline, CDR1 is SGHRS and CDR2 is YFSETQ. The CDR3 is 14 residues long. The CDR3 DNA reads TGCGCCAGCAGCCCTAGTACGAACACCGGGGAGCTGTTTTTT. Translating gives CASSPSTNTGELFF. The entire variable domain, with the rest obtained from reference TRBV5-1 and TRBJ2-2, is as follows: KAGVTQTPRYLIKTRGQQVTLSCSPISGHRSVSWYQQTPGQGLQFLFEYFSETQRNKGNFPGRFSGRQFSNSRSEMNVSTLELGDSALYLCASSPSTNTGELFFGEGSRLTVL.

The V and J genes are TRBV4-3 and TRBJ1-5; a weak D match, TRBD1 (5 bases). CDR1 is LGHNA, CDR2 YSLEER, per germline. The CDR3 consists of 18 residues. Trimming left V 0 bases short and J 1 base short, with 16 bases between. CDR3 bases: TGCGCCAGCAGCCAAGACCCACCAAACCGGGACAGCAATCAGCCCCAGCATTTT. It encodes CASSQDPPNRDSNQPQHF.

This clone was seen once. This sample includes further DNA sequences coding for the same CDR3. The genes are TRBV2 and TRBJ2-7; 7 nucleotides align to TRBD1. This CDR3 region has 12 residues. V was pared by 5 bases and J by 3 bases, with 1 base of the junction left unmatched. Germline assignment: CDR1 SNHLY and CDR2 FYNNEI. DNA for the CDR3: TGTGCCAGCAGTCGACAGGGCTACGAGCAGTACTTC. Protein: CASSRQGYEQYF.

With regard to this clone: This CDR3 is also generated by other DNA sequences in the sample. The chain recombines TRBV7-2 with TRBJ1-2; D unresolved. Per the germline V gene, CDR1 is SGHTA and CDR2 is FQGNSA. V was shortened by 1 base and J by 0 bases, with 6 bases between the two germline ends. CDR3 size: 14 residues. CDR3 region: CASSLGRPNYGYTF. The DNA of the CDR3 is TGTGCCAGCAGCTTAGGGAGACCTAACTATGGCTACACCTTC.

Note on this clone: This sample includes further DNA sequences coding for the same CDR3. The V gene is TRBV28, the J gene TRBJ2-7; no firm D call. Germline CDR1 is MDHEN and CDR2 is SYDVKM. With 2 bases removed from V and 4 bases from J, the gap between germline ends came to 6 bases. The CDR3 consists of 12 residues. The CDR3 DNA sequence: TGTGCCAGCAGTTTACGACGGTACGAGCAGTACTTC. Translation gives CASSLRRYEQYF.

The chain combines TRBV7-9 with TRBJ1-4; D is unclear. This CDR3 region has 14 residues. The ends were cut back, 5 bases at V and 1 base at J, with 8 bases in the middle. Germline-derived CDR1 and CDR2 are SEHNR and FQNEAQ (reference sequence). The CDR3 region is CASSSSGTNEKLFF. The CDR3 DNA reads TGTGCCAGCAGCAGTAGTGGAACTAATGAAAAACTGTTTTTT.

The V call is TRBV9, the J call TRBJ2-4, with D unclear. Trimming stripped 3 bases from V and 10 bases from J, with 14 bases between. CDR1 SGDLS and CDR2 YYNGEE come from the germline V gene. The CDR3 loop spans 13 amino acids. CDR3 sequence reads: CASSATPDRIQYF. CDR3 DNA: TGTGCCAGCAGCGCTACCCCGGACCGAATTCAGTACTTC.